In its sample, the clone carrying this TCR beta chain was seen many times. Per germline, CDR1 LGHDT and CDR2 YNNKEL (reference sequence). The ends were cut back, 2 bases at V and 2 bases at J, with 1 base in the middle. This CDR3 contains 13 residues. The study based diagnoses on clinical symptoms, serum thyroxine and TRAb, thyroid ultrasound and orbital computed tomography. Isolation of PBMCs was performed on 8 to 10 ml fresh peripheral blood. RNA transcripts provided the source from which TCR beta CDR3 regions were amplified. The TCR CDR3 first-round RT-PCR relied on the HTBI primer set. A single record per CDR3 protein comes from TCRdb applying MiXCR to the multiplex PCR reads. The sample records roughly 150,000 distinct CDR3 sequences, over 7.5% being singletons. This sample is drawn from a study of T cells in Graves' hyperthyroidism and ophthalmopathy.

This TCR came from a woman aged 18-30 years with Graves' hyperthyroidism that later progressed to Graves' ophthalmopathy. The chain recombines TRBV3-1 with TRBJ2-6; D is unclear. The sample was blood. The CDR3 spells CASSQTGANVLTF. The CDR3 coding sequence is TGTGCCAGCAGCCAAACTGGGGCCAACGTCCTGACTTTC. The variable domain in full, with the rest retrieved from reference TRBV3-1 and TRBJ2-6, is DTAVSQTPKYLVTQMGNDKSIKCEQNLGHDTMYWYKQDSKKFLKIMFSYNNKELIINETVPNRFSPKSPDKAHLNLHINSLELGDSAVYFCASSQTGANVLTFGAGSRLTVL.